This T cell receptor beta chain appears in the sequencing data of a study of shared clonotypes between healthy human individuals (dated by TCRdb to 2020 to 2022). Notes on the research overall: The cohort included a few men and a couple of women between 18 and 49 years of age. To estimate repertoire size and how much clonotype sharing occurs between individuals, the study deeply sequenced the blood TCR repertoires of five healthy adults. Per donor, three plates each were used for CD4 naive and CD4 memory, two for CD8 naive, and one for CD8 memory. To increase sequencing depth and limit assay-specific biases, different laboratories used diverse techniques to prepare libraries and sequence TCR repertoires. Per donor, leukapheresis produced somewhere between about 0.9 and 9.5 billion PBMCs.

Broad study findings and their caveats: Because the study included a small number of donors, the genetic and exposure-history diversity represented was limited. Sampling was restricted to blood, and TCR repertoires in tissue are likely to differ from TCR repertoires in blood. Based on pairwise subsampling, the degree of clonotype sharing among donors was expected to be affected by sequencing depth. Compared with non-shared clonotypes, clonotypes shared by all four sorted-subset donors had higher generation probabilities. About 5% of naive CD4, 3% to 3.5% of naive CD8, about 2.1% of memory CD4, and 0.4% of memory CD8 clonotypes were shared across several donors. Larger estimated clonotype richness was generally found for naive subsets than for memory subsets. Incomplete sequencing was indicated by rarefaction of sorted-subset datasets, despite the large sequencing depth.

Donors were healthy HIV-negative adults with no recently reported acute infections or vaccinations. Only Caucasian adults living in Nashville, Tennessee, USA were represented among the donors. CD4+ T cells were enriched by magnetic negative selection; naive cells were then positively selected on CD45RA, and the negative fraction formed the memory subset. Blood was obtained by leukapheresis, after which PBMCs were separated by Ficoll-Histopaque density gradient centrifugation and cryopreserved in liquid nitrogen vapor phase. Purity and quantity of every magnetically sorted T cell population were checked by analytical flow cytometry. From each sorted fraction, genomic DNA was isolated and quantified by UV absorbance on a Nanodrop 2000c. The CDR3, from cysteine to phenylalanine, totals 13 residues. Only the CDR3 region is kept as DNA, spanning 39 bases read in frame from base 1. Between the V and J ends, shortened by 1 base and 5 bases respectively, the junction contains 8 bases. CDR1 and CDR2 are read off the germline V gene as MGHRA and YSYEKL.

Using the deep immunoSEQ assay, TCR CDR3 regions were amplified from genomic DNA by multiplex PCR. Extracted genomic DNA from each cell subset was distributed evenly across all wells of several immunoSEQ 96-well plates, and each plate was treated as a replicate. For sorted subsets, 200 ng of genomic DNA, equivalent to 25,000 to 35,000 T cell genomes, went into each replicate PCR. Purified libraries were measured with a Qubit 3.0 fluorometer, size-checked on a Bioanalyzer 2100, and measured again with the KAPA Library Quantification kit. Every immunoSEQ 96-well plate was sequenced on a dedicated single-read 150-cycle Illumina NextSeq 550 flow cell. Turning to the authors' computational methods: Because only junctional sequences without quality scores were contained in the immunoSEQ output, filtering matching that applied to full-length reads could not be performed. Sequences were annotated with PyIR, a Python wrapper for IgBLAST v1.9, using IMGT germline references to assign V/J genes and CDR3. Any read was removed if the V/J assignment was weak (E-value above 1e-6), the CDR3 was missing, or the read contained stop codons, out-of-frame junctions, or ambiguous translated residues. V3J clonotypes were defined by identical inferred V gene, J gene, and CDR3 amino acid sequence. To compute the percentage overlap between repertoires, the number of shared unique clonotypes was divided by the size of the smaller repertoire. RTK rarefaction, the Chao1 estimator, and Recon v2.1 estimates of unobserved clonotypes were used to assess repertoire richness. For all TCRbeta clonotypes obtained by the gDNA method from a handful of donors, generation probabilities were computed with OLGA. The source is immuneACCESS, and TCRdb retained only in-frame sequences with V and J called. Part of the clones is not carried over; for the studies checked, unresolved V genes explain less than half of this, and the remainder is unexplained. V and J calls and clone size come straight from that table; D and trimming were deduced from the DNA. The sample table contains 500,000 or so clones; only one count was recorded for about 96% of them. In total, the top ten clones hold about 0.059% of the sample.

On this clone: It has no known antigen specificity. The record has no base qualities; no much larger clone is one base away.

The receptor was isolated from a young woman in good health. Sequenced: naive CD4+ T cells sorted from blood. The meaning of the sample's cell subset or site label: CD45RA+ positively selected. The sequence joins TRBV4-1 to TRBJ2-5; no D segment can be confidently identified. The sequence in DNA is TGCGCCAGCAGCCAAGCTCCCCCTGAGACCCAGTACTTC. Its protein reads: CASSQAPPETQYF.